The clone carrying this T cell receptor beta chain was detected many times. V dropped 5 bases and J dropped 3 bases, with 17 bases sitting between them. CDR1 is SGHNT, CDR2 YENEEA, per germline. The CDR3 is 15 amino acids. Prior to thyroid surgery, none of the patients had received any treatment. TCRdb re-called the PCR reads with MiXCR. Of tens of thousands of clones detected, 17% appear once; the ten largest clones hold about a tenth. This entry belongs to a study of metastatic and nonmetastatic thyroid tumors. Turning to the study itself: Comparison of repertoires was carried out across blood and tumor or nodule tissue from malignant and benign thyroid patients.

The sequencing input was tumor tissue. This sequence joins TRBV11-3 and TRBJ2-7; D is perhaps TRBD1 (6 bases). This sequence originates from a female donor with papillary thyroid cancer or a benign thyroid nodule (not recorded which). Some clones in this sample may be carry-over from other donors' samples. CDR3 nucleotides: TGTGCCAGCAGCCAAATGGACAGCGCCAACTACGAGCAGTACTTC. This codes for CASSQMDSANYEQYF.